This T cell receptor beta chain was sequenced in a study of blood T cell repertoires in COVID-19 (TCRdb year 2020). In terms of the full investigation: Samples covering the acute and convalescent phases of COVID-19 were provided by collaborators in the United States, Italy and Spain. The prospective study material was composed of cDNA or gDNA derived from T cells, B-cell-depleted T cells, or PBMCs. The dataset comprised deeply sampled blood TCRbeta repertoires from subjects exposed to, actively infected with, or recovered from COVID-19. The repertoires were released in a freely available public database intended as a resource for research on the immune response to SARS-CoV-2. The samples were drawn from the first 160 participants of the ongoing ImmuneRACE study and from some 1,300 subjects provided by 6 global collaborators. A de-identified subject ID, COVID-19 status, age in years and sex were almost always included in the sample metadata. Where available, HLA class I and class II types were obtained from metadata supplied by the sample provider rather than from assay-based typing. Overall results and qualifications from the work: The amount of clinical and demographic metadata varied by source and participant and was provided uncurated.

Points on this clone: No antigen is known for it. Nothing much larger sits one base from this clone, and base qualities are not available.

V lost 3 bases and J lost 5 bases, and the count of bases not matched to a germline gene is 9. The germline V gene gives CDR1 as SGHDN and CDR2 as FVKESK. From the cysteine up to the phenylalanine, the CDR3 has a length of 15 residues. Only the CDR3 region is kept as DNA, spanning 45 bases read in frame from base 1. TCRbeta CDR3 regions were amplified from genomic DNA by means of the immunoSEQ Assay, a bias-controlled multiplex PCR. The published analysis was carried out like this. Within the assay, amplification of reference gene primers was used to estimate how many nucleated cells each sample contained. Sequence reads were collapsed and filtered to measure the absolute abundance of every unique TCRbeta CDR3 rearrangement. Productive Simpson clonality was computed per sample as the square root of Simpson's diversity index over productive rearrangements. TCRdb's version of the immuneACCESS table is confined to in-frame rearrangements and falls short of the full clone set. An unresolved V gene accounts for under half of the shortfall where checked; the remainder is of unknown origin. For V, J and clone size, that table is used; D and trimming come from the DNA. Present in this sample are 200,000 to 250,000 clones, about 85% of which were seen just once. About 2.4% of the sample is in the top ten clones.

In the prospective study, participants were 18 to 89 years old, resided in 20 to 30 geographic areas of the United States, and were enrolled through a virtual design. In the prospective study, cohorts were assigned on the basis of participant-reported clinical history obtained from a screening survey and a study questionnaire. Recovered participants in ImmuneRACE Cohort 3 were defined as having two consecutive negative NP/OP PCR tests, clearance from a healthcare professional, or resolution of symptoms. Mobile phlebotomists in the prospective study collected whole blood, serum and a nasopharyngeal or oropharyngeal swab from every participant. Additional blood draws and questionnaires over a roughly two-month period could optionally be provided by prospective study participants. Before DNA extraction, blood samples from the prospective study were shipped at room temperature or frozen.

This sequence originates from a woman in her twenties or thirties who had recovered from COVID-19. The sequenced sample was PBMCs or T cells enriched from blood (not recorded which). The chain is made from TRBV14 and TRBJ2-7, and TRBD1 matches 8 of the central bases. The CDR3 is CASSHSGQAVHEQYF. The nucleotides are TGTGCCAGCAGCCACTCGGGACAGGCGGTCCACGAGCAGTACTTC.